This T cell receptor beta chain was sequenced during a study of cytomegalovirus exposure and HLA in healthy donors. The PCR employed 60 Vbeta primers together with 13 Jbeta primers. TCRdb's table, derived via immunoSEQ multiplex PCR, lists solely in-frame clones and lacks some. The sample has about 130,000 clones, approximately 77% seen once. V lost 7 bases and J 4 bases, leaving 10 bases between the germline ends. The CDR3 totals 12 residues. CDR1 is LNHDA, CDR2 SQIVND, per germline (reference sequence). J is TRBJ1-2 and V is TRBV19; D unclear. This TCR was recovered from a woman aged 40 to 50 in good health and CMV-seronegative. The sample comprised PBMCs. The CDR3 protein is CASTPAGYGYTF. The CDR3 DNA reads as TGTGCCAGTACCCCTGCGGGCTATGGCTACACCTTC.